A single sample is the source of the 7 T cell receptor beta chains below, sequenced in a study of blood T cell repertoires in COVID-19. The data were produced by immunoSEQ multiplex PCR, yet TCRdb's version contains in-frame clones alone and is incomplete. The top ten clones hold about 1.7% of a sample with 310,000 or so clones, 90% of them seen once. The sequencing input was PBMCs or T cells enriched from blood (not recorded which). The receptors were gathered from a woman between 18 and 29 years old with acute COVID-19.

The chain has TRBV18 and TRBJ1-5; D not resolved. The CDR3 is 12 residues long. Trimming took off 2 bases at V and 5 bases at J, with 4 bases between the two ends. The germline gives CDR1 KGHSH, CDR2 LQKENI. CDR3 DNA sequence: TGTGCCAGCTCACCAACGGATCAGCCCCAGCATTTT. Protein: CASSPTDQPQHF.

This clone was recorded a few times. This chain links TRBV18 with TRBJ2-7; D perhaps matches TRBD1 (6 bases). Deletions cut 0 bases from V and 7 bases from J, with 13 bases between. The CDR3 is 14 residues long. In germline, CDR1 is KGHSH, CDR2 LQKENI. CDR3: CASSPPTGRREQYF. Here the CDR3 DNA reads TGTGCCAGCTCACCACCGACAGGCCGCAGGGAGCAGTACTTC.

The V call is TRBV11-2, the J call TRBJ2-1; TRBD1 matches 9 bases. V lost 4 bases and J lost 6; bases outside the gene matches: 10. The CDR3 runs to 16 residues. CDR1 SGHAT and CDR2 FQNNGV come from the germline V gene. In DNA, the CDR3 is TGTGCCAGCAGCTATTACAGGGGGCTATCGGGCAATGAGCAGTTCTTC. Translation gives CASSYYRGLSGNEQFF.

This clone was seen only once. The J gene is TRBJ2-1, the V gene TRBV7-2; 8 nucleotides line up with TRBD2. This CDR3 spans 17 amino acids. The germline gives CDR1 SGHTA, CDR2 FQGNSA. J gave up 1 base and V 7 bases, and 12 bases lay outside the gene matches. CDR3 DNA: TGTGCCAGCAACGGCCCGGTACGGGAGGGGTCCTACAATGAGCAGTTCTTC. The encoded protein is CASNGPVREGSYNEQFF.

V gene TRBV7-6 combines with J gene TRBJ1-4, with D tentatively TRBD1 (5 bases). Germline CDR1 and CDR2: SGHVS and FNYEAQ. The ends were cut back, 2 bases at V and 8 bases at J, with 9 bases in the middle. CDR3 size: 13 residues. The CDR3 loop reads CASSLRQGEKLFF. The DNA of the CDR3 is TGTGCCAGCAGCTTACGCCAGGGCGAAAAACTGTTTTTT.

V is TRBV29-1 and J is TRBJ2-7; TRBD1 agrees at 7 bases. This CDR3 has 14 amino acids. After removal of 3 bases from V and 1 base from J, the junction contained 6 bases not matched to a gene. CDR1 and CDR2 from the germline V gene are SQVTM and ANQGSEA. CDR3 sequence reads: CSVDSGGRSYEQYF. The DNA for the CDR3 is TGCAGCGTTGATTCAGGGGGAAGGTCCTACGAGCAGTACTTC.

V is TRBV28 and J is TRBJ1-5, with 7 bases aligning to TRBD1. The germline V gene encodes CDR1 MDHEN and CDR2 SYDVKM. With V trimmed by 3 bases and J by 4 bases, 6 bases remained unmatched. CDR3 size: 15 residues. The CDR3: CASSLGGRGNQPQHF. The CDR3 DNA reads TGTGCCAGCAGTTTGGGTGGCAGGGGGAATCAGCCCCAGCATTTT.